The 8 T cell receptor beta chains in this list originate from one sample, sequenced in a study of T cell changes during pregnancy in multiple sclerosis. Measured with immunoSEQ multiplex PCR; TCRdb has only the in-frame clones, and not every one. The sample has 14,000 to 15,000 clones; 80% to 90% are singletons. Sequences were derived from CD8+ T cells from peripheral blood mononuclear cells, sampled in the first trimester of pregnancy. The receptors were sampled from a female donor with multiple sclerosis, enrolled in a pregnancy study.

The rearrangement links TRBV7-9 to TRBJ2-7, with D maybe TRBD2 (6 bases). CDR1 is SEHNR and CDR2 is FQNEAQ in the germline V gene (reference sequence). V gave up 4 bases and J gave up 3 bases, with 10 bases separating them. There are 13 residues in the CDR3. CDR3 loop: CASSYTSRYEQYF. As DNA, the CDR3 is TGTGCCAGCAGCTATACTAGCCGCTACGAGCAGTACTTC.

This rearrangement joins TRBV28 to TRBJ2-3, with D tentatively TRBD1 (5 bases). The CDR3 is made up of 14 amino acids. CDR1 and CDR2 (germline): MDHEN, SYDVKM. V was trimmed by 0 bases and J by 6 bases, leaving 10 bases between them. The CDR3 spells CASSLWQGRDTQYF. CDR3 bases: TGTGCCAGCAGTTTATGGCAGGGCAGGGATACGCAGTATTTT.

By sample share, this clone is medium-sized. In nucleotides, the CDR3 is TGTGCCAGCAGCGTTCTAGAGGACTCATACAATGAGCAGTTCTTC. Translated: CASSVLEDSYNEQFF. The J gene is TRBJ2-1, the V gene TRBV9, with D tentatively TRBD2 (5 bases). V dropped 2 bases and J dropped 4 bases, with 13 bases sitting between them. This CDR3 contains 15 residues. Germline CDR1 and CDR2: SGDLS and YYNGEE.

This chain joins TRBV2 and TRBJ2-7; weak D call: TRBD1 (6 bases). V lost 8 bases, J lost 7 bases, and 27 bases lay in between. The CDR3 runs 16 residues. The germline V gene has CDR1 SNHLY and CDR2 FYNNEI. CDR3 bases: TGTGCCAGCGATAGGGACCCCAAGGGGGATAATGGTGAGCAGTACTTC. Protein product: CASDRDPKGDNGEQYF.

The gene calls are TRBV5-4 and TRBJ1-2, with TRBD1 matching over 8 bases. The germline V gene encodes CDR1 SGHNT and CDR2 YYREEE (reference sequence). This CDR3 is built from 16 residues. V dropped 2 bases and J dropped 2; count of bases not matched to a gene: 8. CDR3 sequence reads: CASSLAGGRVNYGYTF. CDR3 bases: TGTGCCAGCAGCTTAGCAGGGGGCAGGGTCAACTATGGCTACACCTTC.

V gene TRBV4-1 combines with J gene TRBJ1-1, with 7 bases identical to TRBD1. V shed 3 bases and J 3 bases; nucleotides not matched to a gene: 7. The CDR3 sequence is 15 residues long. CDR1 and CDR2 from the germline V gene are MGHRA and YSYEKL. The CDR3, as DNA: TGCGCCAGCAGCCAGACAGGGATAGTGTACACTGAAGCTTTCTTT. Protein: CASSQTGIVYTEAFF.

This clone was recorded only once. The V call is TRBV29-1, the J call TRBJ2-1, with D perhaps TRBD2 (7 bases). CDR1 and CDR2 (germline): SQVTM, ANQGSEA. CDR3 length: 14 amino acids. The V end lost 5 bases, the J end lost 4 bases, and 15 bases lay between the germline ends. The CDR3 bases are TGCAGCGTTCCGTGGAGGGGGGGTTACAATGAGCAGTTCTTC. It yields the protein CSVPWRGGYNEQFF.

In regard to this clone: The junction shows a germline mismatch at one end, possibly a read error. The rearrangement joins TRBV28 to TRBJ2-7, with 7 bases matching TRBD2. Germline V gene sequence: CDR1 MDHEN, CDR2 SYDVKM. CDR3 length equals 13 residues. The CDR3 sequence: CASSFLGGSEQYF. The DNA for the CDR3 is TGTGCCAGTAGTTTTTTGGGAGGGTCCGAGCAGTACTTC.